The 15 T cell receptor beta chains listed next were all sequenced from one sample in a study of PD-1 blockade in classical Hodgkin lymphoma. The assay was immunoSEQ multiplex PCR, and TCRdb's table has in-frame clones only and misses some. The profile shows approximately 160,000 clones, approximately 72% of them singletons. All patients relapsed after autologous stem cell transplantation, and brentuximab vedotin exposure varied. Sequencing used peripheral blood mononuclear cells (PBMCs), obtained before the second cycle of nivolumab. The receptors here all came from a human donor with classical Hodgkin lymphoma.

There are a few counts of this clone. The CDR3 nucleotides are TGTGCCAGCAGCTTAGTTCGCGGGGGATATGAGCAGTTCTTC. Protein product: CASSLVRGGYEQFF. The rearrangement uses TRBV7-2 and TRBJ2-1, with 7 bases matching TRBD2. There are 14 residues in the CDR3. Germline V gives CDR1 SGHTA, CDR2 FQGNSA. Trimming at V came to 1 base and at J to 8 bases, leaving 5 bases not matched to a gene.

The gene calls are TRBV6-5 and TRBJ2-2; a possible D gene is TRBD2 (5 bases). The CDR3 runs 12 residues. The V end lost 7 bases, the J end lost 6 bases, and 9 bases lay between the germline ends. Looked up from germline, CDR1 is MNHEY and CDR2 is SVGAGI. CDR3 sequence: CASNRGSGELFF. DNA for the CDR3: TGTGCCAGCAACCGGGGTTCCGGGGAGCTGTTTTTT.

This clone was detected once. Here the CDR3 reads CASSYGTLPYGYTF. CDR3 bases: TGTGCCAGCAGCTACGGGACCTTACCCTATGGCTACACCTTC. The chain combines TRBV5-6 with TRBJ1-2, with a possible D match to TRBD1 (5 bases). CDR3 size: 14 residues. With 3 bases removed from V and 4 bases from J, the gap between germline ends came to 13 bases. The germline V gene encodes CDR1 SGHDT and CDR2 YYEEEE.

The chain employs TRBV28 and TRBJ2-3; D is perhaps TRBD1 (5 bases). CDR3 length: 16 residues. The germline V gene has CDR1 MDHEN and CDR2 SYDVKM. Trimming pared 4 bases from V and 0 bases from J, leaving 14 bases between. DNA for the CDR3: TGTGCCAGCAGTTCCCCCCAGGGCTATAGCACAGATACGCAGTATTTT. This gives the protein CASSSPQGYSTDTQYF. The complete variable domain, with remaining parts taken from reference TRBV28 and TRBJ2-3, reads DVKVTQSSRYLVKRTGEKVFLECVQDMDHENMFWYRQDPGLGLRLIYFSYDVKMKEKGDIPEGYSVSREKKERFSLILESASTNQTSMYLCASSSPQGYSTDTQYFGPGTRLTVL.

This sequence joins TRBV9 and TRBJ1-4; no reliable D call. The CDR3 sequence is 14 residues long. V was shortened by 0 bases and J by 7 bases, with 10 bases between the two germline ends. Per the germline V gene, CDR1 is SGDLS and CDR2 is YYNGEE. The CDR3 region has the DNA TGTGCCAGCAGCGTAGGCGGTGGTGGTGAAAAACTGTTTTTT. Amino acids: CASSVGGGGEKLFF.

CDR3 sequence reads: CASIRDWNTGELFF. CDR3 DNA: TGTGCCAGCATTCGGGACTGGAACACCGGGGAGCTGTTTTTT. V gene TRBV28 combines with J gene TRBJ2-2; weak D call: TRBD2 (6 bases). There are 14 residues in the CDR3. Germline CDR1 and CDR2: MDHEN and SYDVKM. V was clipped by 7 bases and J by 1 base, with 10 bases between them.

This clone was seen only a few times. This chain's CDR3 is CASSFGDRGLNEKLFF. The CDR3 DNA sequence: TGTGCCAGCAGTTTTGGGGACCGGGGTTTAAATGAAAAACTGTTTTTT. The rearrangement joins TRBV28 to TRBJ1-4; a possible D gene is TRBD1 (5 bases). V was trimmed by 3 bases and J by 5 bases, leaving 16 bases between them. This CDR3 region has 16 residues. The germline V gene has CDR1 MDHEN and CDR2 SYDVKM.

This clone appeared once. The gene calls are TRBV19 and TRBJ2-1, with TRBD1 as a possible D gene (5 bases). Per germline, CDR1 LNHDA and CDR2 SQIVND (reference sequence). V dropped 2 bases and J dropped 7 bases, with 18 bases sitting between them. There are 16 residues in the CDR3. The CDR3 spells CASSIRGRVALNEQFF. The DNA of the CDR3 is TGTGCCAGTAGTATAAGGGGCAGGGTCGCCCTAAATGAGCAGTTCTTC.

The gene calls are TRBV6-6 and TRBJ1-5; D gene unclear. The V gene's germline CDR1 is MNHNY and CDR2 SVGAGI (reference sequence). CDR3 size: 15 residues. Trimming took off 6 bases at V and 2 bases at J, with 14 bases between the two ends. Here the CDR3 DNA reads TGTGCCAGCAGGGGAGGGCGATCGGGCAATCAGCCCCAGCATTTT. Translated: CASRGGRSGNQPQHF.

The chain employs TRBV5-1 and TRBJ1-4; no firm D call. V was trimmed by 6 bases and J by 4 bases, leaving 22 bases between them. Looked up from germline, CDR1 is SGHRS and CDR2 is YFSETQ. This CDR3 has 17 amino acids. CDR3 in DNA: TGCGCCAGCACCCTGGGTGTGGGCCGGGCCGTTAATGAAAAACTGTTTTTT. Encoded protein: CASTLGVGRAVNEKLFF.

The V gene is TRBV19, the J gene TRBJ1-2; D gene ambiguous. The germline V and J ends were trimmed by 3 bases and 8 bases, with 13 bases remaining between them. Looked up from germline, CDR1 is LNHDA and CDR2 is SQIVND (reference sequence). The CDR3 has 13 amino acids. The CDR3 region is CASSILGQEGYTF. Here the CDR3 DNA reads TGTGCCAGTAGTATCCTTGGGCAGGAAGGCTACACCTTC.

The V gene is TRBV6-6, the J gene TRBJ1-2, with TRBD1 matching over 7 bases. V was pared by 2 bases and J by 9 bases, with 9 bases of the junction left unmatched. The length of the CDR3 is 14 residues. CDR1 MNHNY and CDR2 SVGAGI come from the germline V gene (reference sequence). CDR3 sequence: CASSYPAGGRSYTF. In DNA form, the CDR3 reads TGTGCCAGCAGTTACCCCGCAGGGGGTCGAAGCTACACCTTC.

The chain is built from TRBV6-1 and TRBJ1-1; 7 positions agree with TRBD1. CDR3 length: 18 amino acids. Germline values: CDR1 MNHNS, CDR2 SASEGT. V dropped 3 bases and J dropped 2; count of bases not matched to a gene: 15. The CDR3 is CASSDRPRPGTANTEAFF. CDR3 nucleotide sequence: TGTGCCAGCAGTGATCGCCCACGACCCGGGACAGCTAACACTGAAGCTTTCTTT.

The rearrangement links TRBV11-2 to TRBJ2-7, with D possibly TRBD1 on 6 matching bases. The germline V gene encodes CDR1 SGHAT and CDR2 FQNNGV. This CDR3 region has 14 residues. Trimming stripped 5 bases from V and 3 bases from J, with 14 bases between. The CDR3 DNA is TGTGCCAGCAGCCTTACTCAGGGGCGCTACGAGCAGTACTTC. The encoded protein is CASSLTQGRYEQYF.

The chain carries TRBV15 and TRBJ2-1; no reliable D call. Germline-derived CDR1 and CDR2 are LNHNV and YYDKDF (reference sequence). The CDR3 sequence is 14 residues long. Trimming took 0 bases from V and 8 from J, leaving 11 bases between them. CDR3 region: CATSRDYSNDEQFF. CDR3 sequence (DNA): TGTGCCACCAGCAGAGATTATTCTAACGATGAGCAGTTCTTC.